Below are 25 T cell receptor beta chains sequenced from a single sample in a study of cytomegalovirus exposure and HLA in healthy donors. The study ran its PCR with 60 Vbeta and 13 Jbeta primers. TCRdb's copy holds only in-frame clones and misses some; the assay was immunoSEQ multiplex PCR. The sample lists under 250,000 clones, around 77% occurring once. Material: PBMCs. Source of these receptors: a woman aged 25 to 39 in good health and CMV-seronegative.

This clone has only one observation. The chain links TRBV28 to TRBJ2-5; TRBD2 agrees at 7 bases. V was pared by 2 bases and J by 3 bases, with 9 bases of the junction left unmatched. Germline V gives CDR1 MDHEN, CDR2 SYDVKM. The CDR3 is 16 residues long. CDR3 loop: CASSLPLAAGEETQYF. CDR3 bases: TGTGCCAGCAGTTTACCCCTAGCGGCGGGAGAAGAGACCCAGTACTTC.

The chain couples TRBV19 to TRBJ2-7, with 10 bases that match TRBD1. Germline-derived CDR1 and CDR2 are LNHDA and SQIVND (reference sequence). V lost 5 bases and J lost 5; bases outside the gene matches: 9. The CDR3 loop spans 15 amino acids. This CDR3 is CASSPRPGTGDEQYF. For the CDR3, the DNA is TGTGCCAGTAGTCCTCGACCCGGGACAGGGGACGAGCAGTACTTC.

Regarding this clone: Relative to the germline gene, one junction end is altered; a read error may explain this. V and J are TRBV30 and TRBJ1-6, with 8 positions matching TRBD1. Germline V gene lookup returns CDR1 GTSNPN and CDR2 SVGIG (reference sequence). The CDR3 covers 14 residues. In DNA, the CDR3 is TGTGCCTGGAGGGACAGGGAGTATAATTCACCCCCCCACTTT. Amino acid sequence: CAWRDREYNSPPHF.

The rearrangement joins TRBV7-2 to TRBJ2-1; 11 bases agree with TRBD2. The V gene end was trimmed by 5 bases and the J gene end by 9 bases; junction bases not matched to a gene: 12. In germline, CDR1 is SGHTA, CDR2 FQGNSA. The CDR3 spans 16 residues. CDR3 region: CASSPPVLAGGGEQFF. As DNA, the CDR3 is TGTGCCAGCAGCCCGCCGGTTCTAGCGGGAGGAGGTGAGCAGTTCTTC.

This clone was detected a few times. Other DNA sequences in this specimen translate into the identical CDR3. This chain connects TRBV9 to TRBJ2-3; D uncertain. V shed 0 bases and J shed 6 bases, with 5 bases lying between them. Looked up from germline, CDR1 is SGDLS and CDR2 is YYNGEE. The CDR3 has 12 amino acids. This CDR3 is CASSVGRDTQYF. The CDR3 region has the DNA TGTGCCAGCAGCGTAGGTCGGGATACGCAGTATTTT.

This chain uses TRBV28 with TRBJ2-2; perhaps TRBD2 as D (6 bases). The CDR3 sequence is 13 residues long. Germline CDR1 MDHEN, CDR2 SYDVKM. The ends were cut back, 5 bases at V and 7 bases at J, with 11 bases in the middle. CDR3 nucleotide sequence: TGTGCCAGCAGTAAACTAGCCCGCGGGGAGCTGTTTTTT. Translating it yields CASSKLARGELFF.

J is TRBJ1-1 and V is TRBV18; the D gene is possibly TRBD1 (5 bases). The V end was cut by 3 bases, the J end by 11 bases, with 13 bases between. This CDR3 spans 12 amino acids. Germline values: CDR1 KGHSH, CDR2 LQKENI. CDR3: CASSPLRGNAFF. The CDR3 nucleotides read TGTGCCAGCTCACCTCTCCGGGGGAACGCTTTCTTT.

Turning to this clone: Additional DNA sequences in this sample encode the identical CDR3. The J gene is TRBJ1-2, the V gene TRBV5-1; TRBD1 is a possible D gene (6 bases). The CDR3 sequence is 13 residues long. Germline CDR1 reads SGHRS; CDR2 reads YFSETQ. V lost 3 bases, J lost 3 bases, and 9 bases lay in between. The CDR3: CASSSQGDYGYTF. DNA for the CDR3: TGCGCCAGCAGCTCACAGGGAGACTATGGCTACACCTTC.

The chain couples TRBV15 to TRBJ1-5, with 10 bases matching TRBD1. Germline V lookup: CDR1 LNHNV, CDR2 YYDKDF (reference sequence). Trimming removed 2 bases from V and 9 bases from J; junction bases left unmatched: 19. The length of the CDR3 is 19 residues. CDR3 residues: CATSRLQLPGTGVVGPQHF. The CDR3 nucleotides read TGTGCCACCAGCAGACTACAATTGCCCGGGACAGGGGTAGTTGGGCCCCAGCATTTT.

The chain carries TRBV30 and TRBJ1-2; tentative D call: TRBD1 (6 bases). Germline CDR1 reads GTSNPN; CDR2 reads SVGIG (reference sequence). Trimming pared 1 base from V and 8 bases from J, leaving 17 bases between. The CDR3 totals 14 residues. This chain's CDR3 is CAWSAATGFRGYTF. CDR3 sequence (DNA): TGTGCCTGGAGTGCAGCAACAGGGTTTAGGGGCTACACCTTC.

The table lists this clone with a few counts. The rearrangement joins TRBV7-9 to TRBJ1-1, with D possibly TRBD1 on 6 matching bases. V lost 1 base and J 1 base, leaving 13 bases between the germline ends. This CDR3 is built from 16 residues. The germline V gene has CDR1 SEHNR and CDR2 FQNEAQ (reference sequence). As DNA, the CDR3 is TGTGCCAGCAGCTTAGTAGGCACAGGGCCGAACACTGAAGCTTTCTTT. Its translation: CASSLVGTGPNTEAFF.

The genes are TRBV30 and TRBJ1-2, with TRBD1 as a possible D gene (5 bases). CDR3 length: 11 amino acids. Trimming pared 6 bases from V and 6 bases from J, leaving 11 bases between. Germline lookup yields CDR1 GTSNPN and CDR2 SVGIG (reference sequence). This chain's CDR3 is CACYGGDGYTF. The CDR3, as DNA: TGTGCCTGCTACGGGGGAGATGGCTACACCTTC.

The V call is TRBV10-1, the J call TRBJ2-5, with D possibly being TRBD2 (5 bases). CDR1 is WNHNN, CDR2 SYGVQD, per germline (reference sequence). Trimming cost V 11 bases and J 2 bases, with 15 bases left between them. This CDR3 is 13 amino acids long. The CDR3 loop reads CASSRGNQETQYF. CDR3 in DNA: TGCGCCTCCTCACGGGGAAATCAAGAGACCCAGTACTTC.

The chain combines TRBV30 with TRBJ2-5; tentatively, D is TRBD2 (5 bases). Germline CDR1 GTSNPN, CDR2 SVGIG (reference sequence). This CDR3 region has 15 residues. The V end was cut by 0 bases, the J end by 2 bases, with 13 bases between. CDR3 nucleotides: TGTGCCTGGAGTGTTGGGTTCGGGGATCAAGAGACCCAGTACTTC. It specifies CAWSVGFGDQETQYF.

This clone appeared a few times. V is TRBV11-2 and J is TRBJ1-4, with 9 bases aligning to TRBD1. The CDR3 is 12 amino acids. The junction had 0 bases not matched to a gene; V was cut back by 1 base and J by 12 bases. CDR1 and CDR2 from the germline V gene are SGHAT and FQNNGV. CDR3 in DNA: TGTGCCAGCAGCTTAGGGACAGGGGAACTGTTTTTT. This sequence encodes CASSLGTGELFF.

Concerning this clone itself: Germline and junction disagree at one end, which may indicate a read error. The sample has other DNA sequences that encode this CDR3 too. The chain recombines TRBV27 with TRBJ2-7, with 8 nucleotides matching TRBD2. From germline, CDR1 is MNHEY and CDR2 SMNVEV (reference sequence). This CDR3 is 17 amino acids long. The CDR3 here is CASSLGPGSGVTYEQYF. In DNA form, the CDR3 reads TGTGCCAGCAGTTTAGGACCGGGTAGCGGGGTCACCTACGAACAGTACTTC.

CDR3 in DNA: TGTGCCAGCAGTTTGCAGGCGGCTAGCGAGACCTACGAGCAGTACTTC. Its translation: CASSLQAASETYEQYF. The genes are TRBV27 and TRBJ2-7, with a tentative D call TRBD2 (6 bases). The CDR3 extends over 16 amino acids. The germline CDR1 and CDR2 sequences are MNHEY and SMNVEV (reference sequence). V was shortened by 3 bases and J by 2 bases, with 17 bases between the two germline ends.

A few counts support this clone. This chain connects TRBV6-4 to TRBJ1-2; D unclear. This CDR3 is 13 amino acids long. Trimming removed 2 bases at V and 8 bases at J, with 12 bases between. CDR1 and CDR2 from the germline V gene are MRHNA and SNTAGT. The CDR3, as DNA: TGTGCCAGCAGTGACGCCCGGGGAGGAGGCTACACCTTC. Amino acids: CASSDARGGGYTF.

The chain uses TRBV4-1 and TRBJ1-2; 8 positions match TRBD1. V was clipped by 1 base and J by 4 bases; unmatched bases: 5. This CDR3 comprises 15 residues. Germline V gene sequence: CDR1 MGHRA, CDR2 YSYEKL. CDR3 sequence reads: CASSQVFDRGYGYTF. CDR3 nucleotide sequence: TGCGCCAGCAGCCAAGTTTTCGACAGGGGCTATGGCTACACCTTC.

As DNA, the CDR3 is TGTGCCAGCAGTGAGAGCGGGGGGGACTACGAGCAGTACTTC. Protein product: CASSESGGDYEQYF. The chain carries TRBV2 and TRBJ2-7, with 10 bases identical to TRBD2. Germline V CDR1 and CDR2: SNHLY, FYNNEI. This CDR3 spans 14 amino acids. Unmatched junction bases numbered 2, after V lost 3 bases and J lost 3 bases.

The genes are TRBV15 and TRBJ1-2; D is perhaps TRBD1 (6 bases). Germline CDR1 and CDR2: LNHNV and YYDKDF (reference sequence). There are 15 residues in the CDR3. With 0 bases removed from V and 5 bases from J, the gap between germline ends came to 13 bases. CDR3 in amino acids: CATSREIRGPYGYTF. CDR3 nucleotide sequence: TGTGCCACCAGCAGAGAAATCAGGGGCCCTTATGGCTACACCTTC.

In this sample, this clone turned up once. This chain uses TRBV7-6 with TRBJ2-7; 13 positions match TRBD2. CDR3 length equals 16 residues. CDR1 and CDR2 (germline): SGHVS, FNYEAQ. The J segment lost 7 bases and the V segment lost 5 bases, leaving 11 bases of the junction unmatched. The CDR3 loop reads CASSAGTSGTPLEQYF. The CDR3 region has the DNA TGTGCCAGCAGCGCAGGGACTAGCGGGACCCCGTTGGAGCAGTACTTC.

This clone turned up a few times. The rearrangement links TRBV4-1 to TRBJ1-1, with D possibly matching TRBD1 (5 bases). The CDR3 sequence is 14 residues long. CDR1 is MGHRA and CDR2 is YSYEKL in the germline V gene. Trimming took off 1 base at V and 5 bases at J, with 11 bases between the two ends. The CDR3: CASSQAGGGTEAFF. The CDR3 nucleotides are TGCGCCAGCAGCCAAGCCGGCGGGGGGACTGAAGCTTTCTTT.

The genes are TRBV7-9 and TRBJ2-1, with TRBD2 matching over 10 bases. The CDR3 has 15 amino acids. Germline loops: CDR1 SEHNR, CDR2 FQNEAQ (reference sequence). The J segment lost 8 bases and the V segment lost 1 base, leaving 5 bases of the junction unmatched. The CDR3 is CASSLGTSGKDEQFF. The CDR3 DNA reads TGTGCCAGCAGCTTAGGAACTAGCGGGAAGGATGAGCAGTTCTTC.

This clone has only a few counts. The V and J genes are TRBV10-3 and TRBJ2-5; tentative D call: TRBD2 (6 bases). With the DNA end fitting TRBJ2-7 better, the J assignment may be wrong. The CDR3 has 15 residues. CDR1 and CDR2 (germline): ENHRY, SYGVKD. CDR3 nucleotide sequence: TGTGCCATCAGTGAGTCACAGCGGGCCTCCTACGAGCAGTACTTC. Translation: CAISESQRASYEQYF.